Listed below are T cell receptor beta chains from one sample, sequenced in a study of T cells in Graves' hyperthyroidism and ophthalmopathy. TCRdb reprocessed the multiplex PCR reads with MiXCR, giving one entry per CDR3 protein. The sample has hundreds of thousands of distinct CDR3 sequences, less than 25% seen once; the top ten hold around a third. The sequenced material came from blood. These TCRs come from a man in his thirties or forties with Graves' ophthalmopathy. Each CDR3 is given with its conserved first and last residue. A D gene is named only where the DNA matches it firmly. Size is omitted from some rows. Given values are once, few, many or a class for expanded clones.

clone size	V gene	J gene	D gene	CDR3 length	CDR3 protein	CDR3 DNA
few	TRBV29-1	TRBJ2-3	NA	13	CSVARGGADTQYF	TGCAGCGTCGCCAGGGGTGGGGCAGATACGCAGTATTTT
many	TRBV28	TRBJ2-3	TRBD1	16	CASSPRSDRVVDTQYF	TGTGCCAGCAGTCCCCGATCAGACAGGGTTGTTGATACGCAGTATTTT
few	TRBV12-3/TRBV12-4	TRBJ2-7	NA	15	CASTIMATHVYEQYF	TGTGCCAGCACAATTATGGCCACTCACGTCTACGAGCAGTACTTC
few	TRBV6-1	TRBJ2-3	TRBD2	16	CASSQIAGRTADTQYF	TGTGCCAGCAGTCAGATAGCGGGACGGACAGCAGATACGCAGTATTTT
few	TRBV12-3/TRBV12-4	TRBJ2-7	NA	13	CASSRGIFDEQYF	TGTGCCAGCAGTCGAGGGATTTTCGACGAGCAGTACTTC
few	TRBV5-1	TRBJ2-5	TRBD2	16	CASSLVAGAPQETQYF	TGCGCCAGCAGCTTGGTTGCGGGAGCGCCTCAAGAGACCCAGTACTTC
NA	TRBV5-6	TRBJ2-1	TRBD1	13	CASAPGQIHEQFF	TGTGCCAGCGCACCGGGACAGATCCATGAGCAGTTCTTC
once	TRBV20-1	TRBJ1-3	NA	11	CSAPMRNTIYF	TGCAGTGCCCCAATGCGAAACACCATATATTTT
NA	TRBV3-1	TRBJ2-1	TRBD2	15	CASSQAGTRGNEQFF	TGTGCCAGCAGCCAAGCCGGGACTAGGGGCAATGAGCAGTTCTTC
many	TRBV12-3/TRBV12-4	TRBJ1-1	NA	12	CASGRMNTEAFF	TGTGCCAGCGGACGGATGAACACTGAAGCTTTCTTT
NA	TRBV4-2	TRBJ2-5	TRBD2	20	CASSQDRSLAGGTLQETQYF	TGTGCCAGCAGCCAAGATCGTTCACTAGCGGGAGGAACCCTACAAGAGACCCAGTACTTC
many	TRBV6-1	TRBJ2-7	NA	14	CASSIRGVSYEQYF	TGTGCCAGCAGCATCAGGGGGGTCTCCTACGAGCAGTACTTC
NA	TRBV30	TRBJ2-7	NA	11	CAQGTFYEQYF	TGTGCTCAAGGGACGTTCTACGAGCAGTACTTC
NA	TRBV12-3/TRBV12-4	TRBJ2-1	TRBD2	16	CASSFYAGGPHNEQFF	TGTGCCAGCAGTTTTTACGCGGGAGGGCCCCACAATGAGCAGTTCTTC
NA	TRBV5-1	TRBJ2-6	TRBD2	17	CASLGGGHSSGANVLTF	TGCGCCAGCCTGGGGGGAGGGCACTCCTCTGGGGCCAACGTCCTGACTTTC
few	TRBV7-9	TRBJ1-2	NA	12	CASSLELPGYTF	TGTGCCAGCAGCTTAGAGCTCCCTGGCTACACCTTC
many	TRBV3-1	TRBJ2-7	TRBD2	15	CASSPGLAGGREQYF	TGTGCCAGCAGCCCGGGACTAGCGGGAGGTCGCGAGCAGTACTTC
NA	TRBV29-1	TRBJ2-6	NA	12	CSVLSGANVLTF	TGCAGCGTACTCTCTGGGGCCAACGTCCTGACTTTC
NA	TRBV10-1	TRBJ2-3	TRBD1	15	CASSEGTGGENTQYF	TGCGCCAGCAGCGAAGGGACAGGGGGCGAAAATACGCAGTATTTT
few	TRBV18	TRBJ2-5	TRBD1	15	CASSPPGQGAETQYF	TGTGCCAGCTCACCTCCCGGACAGGGGGCGGAGACCCAGTACTTC
many	TRBV7-2	TRBJ2-5	TRBD2	15	CASSALSGGQETQYF	TGTGCCAGCAGCGCCCTTTCGGGAGGGCAAGAGACCCAGTACTTC
NA	TRBV25-1	TRBJ2-3	NA	16	CASSGIVGGYPDTQYF	TGTGCCAGCAGTGGAATCGTGGGGGGCTATCCTGATACGCAGTATTTT
many	TRBV30	TRBJ2-7	NA	12	CAWSVQNYEQYF	TGTGCCTGGAGTGTACAGAACTACGAGCAGTACTTC
NA	TRBV5-8	TRBJ2-1	TRBD2	15	CASRELAGGVGEQFF	TGTGCCAGCAGGGAACTAGCGGGGGGGGTCGGCGAGCAGTTCTTC
NA	TRBV10-3	TRBJ2-5	NA	12	CAIKGSQETQYF	TGTGCCATCAAAGGGTCCCAAGAGACCCAGTACTTC
NA	TRBV18	TRBJ2-2	NA	16	CASSPGSSENTGELFF	TGTGCCAGCTCACCAGGGAGTAGCGAGAACACCGGGGAGCTGTTTTTT
NA	TRBV2	TRBJ2-1	NA	12	CASTLANNEQFF	TGTGCCAGCACGCTCGCCAACAATGAGCAGTTCTTC
many	TRBV11-2	TRBJ2-3	NA	11	CATGPGDTQYF	TGTGCCACTGGACCGGGAGATACGCAGTATTTT
NA	TRBV12-3/TRBV12-4	TRBJ2-2	NA	15	CASNERGASTGELFF	TGTGCCAGCAACGAACGGGGGGCGAGCACCGGGGAGCTGTTTTTT
NA	TRBV5-1	TRBJ2-1	NA	17	CASSLLYSGARGNEQFF	TGCGCCAGCAGCCTTCTTTATAGCGGCGCACGGGGCAATGAGCAGTTCTTC
NA	TRBV2	TRBJ2-3	TRBD2	15	CASPTGAGGPDTQYF	TGTGCCAGCCCGACCGGGGCGGGAGGGCCAGATACGCAGTATTTT
many	TRBV30	TRBJ1-1	TRBD1	13	CAARTGGNTEAFF	TGTGCCGCAAGAACAGGGGGAAACACTGAAGCTTTCTTT
NA	TRBV6-1	TRBJ2-7	TRBD2	16	CASRSLSGSGSYEQYF	TGTGCCAGCAGATCCCTTAGCGGGAGTGGGTCCTACGAGCAGTACTTC
NA	TRBV24-1	TRBJ2-5	TRBD2	16	CATNVDLPGLEETQYF	TGTGCCACTAACGTCGACCTACCGGGACTAGAAGAGACCCAGTACTTC
few	TRBV2	TRBJ2-5	NA	12	CASLLDGETQYF	TGTGCCAGCTTACTAGACGGGGAGACCCAGTACTTC
NA	TRBV6-2/TRBV6-3	TRBJ1-1	NA	14	CASSIRGRDTEAFF	TGTGCCAGCAGTATCAGGGGTCGGGACACTGAAGCTTTCTTT
few	TRBV7-3	TRBJ2-7	NA	13	CASSLVAISEQYF	TGTGCCAGCAGCTTAGTTGCTATTAGCGAGCAGTACTTC
NA	TRBV19	TRBJ2-1	NA	15	CASSVSESSYNEQFF	TGTGCCAGTAGCGTTAGCGAGAGCTCCTACAATGAGCAGTTCTTC
NA	TRBV14	TRBJ2-3	NA	14	CASSQDRRADTQYF	TGTGCCAGCAGCCAAGATCGGAGGGCAGATACGCAGTATTTT
many	TRBV12-3/TRBV12-4	TRBJ2-7	NA	15	CASSQRIGNSYEQYF	TGTGCCAGCAGTCAGCGGATTGGCAATTCATACGAGCAGTACTTC
many	TRBV5-1	TRBJ1-2	TRBD1	14	CASSLGDRGSGYTF	TGCGCCAGCAGCTTGGGGGACAGGGGAAGTGGCTACACCTTC
NA	TRBV30	TRBJ1-6	NA	14	CAWSVTVYNSPLHF	TGTGCCTGGAGTGTGACAGTCTATAATTCACCCCTCCACTTT